The 9 T cell receptor beta chains given below trace back to one sample, sequenced in a study of T cell responses to AZD1222 COVID-19 vaccine (dated by TCRdb to the early 2020s). The library was made by the immunoSEQ multiplex PCR assay. This is the immuneACCESS table as TCRdb keeps it, with only in-frame sequences that have V and J called. A part of the clones is gone; compared with another copy, unresolved V genes explain less than half, and the rest is unexplained. The sample has about 67,000 clones on record, 83% of them singletons. The leading ten clones occupy roughly 6.5% of the sample. Per the publication, the time point label means: about 28 days (+/-7) after the second vaccine dose. Here the sequenced sample was peripheral blood, taken 28 days after the second AZD1222 dose. The source is an adult who received the AZD1222 COVID-19 vaccine.

By proportion, this clone is medium-sized. This rearrangement joins TRBV29-1 to TRBJ1-1, with TRBD1 matching over 8 bases. CDR1 SQVTM and CDR2 ANQGSEA come from the germline V gene. The CDR3 sequence is 15 residues long. V trimming: 7 bases; J trimming: 0 bases; junction bases outside the gene matches: 10. The CDR3 DNA sequence: TGCAGCGCCGCAGGGGGCTGGGGCATGAACACTGAAGCTTTCTTT. Protein: CSAAGGWGMNTEAFF.

In this sample, this clone turned up a few times. The chain employs TRBV25-1 and TRBJ1-6; perhaps TRBD1 as D (5 bases). Germline V gene data show CDR1 as MGHDK and CDR2 as SYGVNS. V lost 5 bases and J 14 bases, leaving 16 bases between the germline ends. This CDR3 spans 13 amino acids. This CDR3 reads CASSPRGRETLHF. The CDR3 DNA is TGTGCCAGCAGTCCCCGGGGCAGAGAAACCCTCCACTTT.

This clone was counted once. The V call is TRBV7-2, the J call TRBJ1-5; D ambiguous. CDR1 and CDR2 (germline): SGHTA, FQGNSA. There are 13 residues in the CDR3. With 3 bases removed from V and 0 bases from J, the gap between germline ends came to 3 bases. As DNA, the CDR3 is TGTGCCAGCAGCTTTTATAGCAATCAGCCCCAGCATTTT. Translating gives CASSFYSNQPQHF.

This chain uses TRBV7-2 with TRBJ2-3; D unclear. This CDR3 is built from 14 residues. Germline-derived CDR1 and CDR2 are SGHTA and FQGNSA. V lost 1 base and J lost 4, with 9 bases in between. CDR3 coding DNA: TGTGCCAGCAGCTTAGTGCCCTCCGCAGATACGCAGTATTTT. This encodes CASSLVPSADTQYF.

This clone was picked up a small number of times. This chain uses TRBV29-1 with TRBJ1-1; D perhaps matches TRBD1 (5 bases). V lost 7 bases and J 8 bases, leaving 23 bases between the germline ends. The CDR3 totals 14 residues. Germline V gene lookup returns CDR1 SQVTM and CDR2 ANQGSEA. The DNA for the CDR3 is TGCAGCGCTATCTTCGGGGCAGACGCGACCGAAGCTTTCTTT. Translating gives CSAIFGADATEAFF.

This clone was counted once. The chain carries TRBV15 and TRBJ1-2, with 8 bases lining up with TRBD1. CDR1 and CDR2 (germline): LNHNV, YYDKDF (reference sequence). V lost 4 bases to trimming and J lost 4 bases; unmatched junction nucleotides: 17. The CDR3 totals 18 residues. CDR3 in DNA: TGTGCCACCAGCACCAAGAGGGTGGACAGGGAACCCCTCTATGGCTACACCTTC. Amino acids: CATSTKRVDREPLYGYTF.

The V gene is TRBV19, the J gene TRBJ2-7, with a weak D call TRBD2 (6 bases). The V end lost 4 bases, the J end lost 5 bases, and 12 bases lay between the germline ends. Germline V gene data show CDR1 as LNHDA and CDR2 as SQIVND (reference sequence). CDR3 length equals 13 residues. In DNA form, the CDR3 reads TGTGCCAGTAGTAATGAGGGACTCGACGAGCAGTACTTC. It specifies CASSNEGLDEQYF.

V usage is TRBV19 and J usage is TRBJ1-5; D call uncertain. CDR1 and CDR2 from the germline V gene are LNHDA and SQIVND (reference sequence). The V and J ends lost 3 bases and 7 bases respectively, with 13 bases between them. This CDR3 has 14 amino acids. DNA of the CDR3: TGTGCCAGTAGTATTGGAAAGGGCGGCCAGCCCCAGCATTTT. It encodes CASSIGKGGQPQHF.

The chain joins TRBV5-1 to TRBJ1-1; D is possibly TRBD1 (5 bases). CDR1 is SGHRS and CDR2 is YFSETQ in the germline V gene. The CDR3 extends over 13 amino acids. V lost 3 bases to trimming and J lost 1 base, with 7 bases between them. CDR3 DNA: TGCGCCAGCAGCTGGGACCAGAACACTGAAGCTTTCTTT. Translated, it gives CASSWDQNTEAFF.